The T cell receptor (beta chain) under discussion was sequenced for a study of T cells in Graves' hyperthyroidism and ophthalmopathy. The study, taken as a whole, reports: Stable hyperthyroidism was told apart from ophthalmopathy by a model built on 13 V-J features. The model identified upcoming ophthalmopathy a median around 6 months ahead of onset.

This clonotype was observed many times. The antigen is undetermined. Exclusion criteria comprised uncontrolled infection, other autoimmune disease, pregnancy or lactation. RNA transcripts yielded amplified TCR beta CDR3 regions. The TCR CDR3 first-round RT-PCR relied on the HTBI primer set. A single record per CDR3 protein comes from TCRdb applying MiXCR to the multiplex PCR reads. In the table there are more than 600,000 distinct CDR3 sequences, around 15% of which are singletons. In germline, CDR1 is MDHEN, CDR2 SYDVKM. With 3 bases removed from V and 6 bases from J, the gap between germline ends came to 5 bases. The CDR3 loop spans 11 amino acids.

The TCR sequence derives from a young man with Graves' hyperthyroidism. V usage is TRBV28 and J usage is TRBJ1-2; D is uncertain. Material for sequencing was blood. The CDR3 here is CASSFSDGYTF. Written as DNA, the CDR3 is TGTGCCAGCAGTTTCTCCGATGGCTACACCTTC.